The 9 T cell receptor beta chains given below trace back to one sample, sequenced in a study of cytomegalovirus exposure and HLA in healthy donors. Sequencing was performed with immunoSEQ multiplex PCR; in TCRdb, only in-frame clones are kept and a portion is missing. The sample has 150,000 to 200,000 clones, approximately 85% seen once. The sequencing sample was made of PBMCs. These receptors were taken from a woman younger than 35 in good health and CMV-seronegative.

The chain joins TRBV5-1 to TRBJ1-6, with D possibly matching TRBD1 (5 bases). Germline V gene lookup returns CDR1 SGHRS and CDR2 YFSETQ. V was trimmed by 0 bases and J by 0 bases, leaving 13 bases between them. The CDR3 has 18 amino acids. The CDR3 loop reads CASSLASGPGSYNSPLHF. CDR3 DNA sequence: TGCGCCAGCAGCTTGGCGTCAGGGCCGGGCTCCTATAATTCACCCCTCCACTTT. The full variable domain, with the rest looked up from reference TRBV5-1 and TRBJ1-6, is KAGVTQTPRYLIKTRGQQVTLSCSPISGHRSVSWYQQTPGQGLQFLFEYFSETQRNKGNFPGRFSGRQFSNSRSEMNVSTLELGDSALYLCASSLASGPGSYNSPLHFGNGTRLTVT.

The V and J genes are TRBV10-1 and TRBJ2-1; 10 bases align to TRBD2. The CDR3 spans 16 residues. The V gene's germline CDR1 is WNHNN and CDR2 SYGVQD (reference sequence). V was clipped by 3 bases and J by 4 bases; unmatched bases: 6. The CDR3 here is CASSDRSLAGYNEQFF. In nucleotides, the CDR3 is TGCGCCAGCAGTGATCGGTCACTAGCGGGGTACAATGAGCAGTTCTTC.

The genes are TRBV9 and TRBJ1-1; weak D call: TRBD1 (5 bases). The CDR3 spans 15 residues. Germline loops: CDR1 SGDLS, CDR2 YYNGEE. Trimming took off 0 bases at V and 4 bases at J, with 13 bases between the two ends. The CDR3 DNA follows: TGTGCCAGCAGCGTAGTAGGGGCGGGGGTCACTGAAGCTTTCTTT. It is translated as CASSVVGAGVTEAFF.

The CDR3 DNA is TGTGCCAGTAGTAGGGGGCAGGGGGGACCTTCCTACGAGCAGTACTTC. This sequence encodes CASSRGQGGPSYEQYF. The genes are TRBV19 and TRBJ2-7; tentatively, D is TRBD1 (7 bases). The CDR3 totals 16 residues. The germline V and J ends were trimmed by 4 bases and 1 base, with 17 bases remaining between them. Germline V lookup: CDR1 LNHDA, CDR2 SQIVND (reference sequence).

The rearrangement uses TRBV6-5 and TRBJ1-1, with D possibly matching TRBD1 (6 bases). Trimming removed 4 bases at V and 10 bases at J, with 16 bases between. Germline lookup yields CDR1 MNHEY and CDR2 SVGAGI. The CDR3 totals 13 residues. The CDR3 sequence is CASSFPVGGPAFF. CDR3 nucleotides: TGTGCCAGCAGTTTTCCGGTTGGGGGCCCAGCTTTCTTT.

This rearrangement joins TRBV28 to TRBJ1-1; 7 bases agree with TRBD1. Germline CDR1 MDHEN, CDR2 SYDVKM. CDR3 length: 22 residues. V shed 5 bases and J 3 bases; nucleotides not matched to a gene: 30. This chain's CDR3 is CASSIKTGMWNVKQKRHTEAFF. CDR3 coding DNA: TGTGCCAGCAGTATTAAGACAGGGATGTGGAACGTGAAGCAAAAGCGACACACTGAAGCTTTCTTT.

The CDR3 sequence: CASSYKTGGTQYF. CDR3 DNA sequence: TGTGCCAGCAGCTATAAGACCGGGGGGACCCAGTACTTC. The chain is built from TRBV7-8 and TRBJ2-5; maybe TRBD2 (6 bases). Deletions cut 4 bases from V and 7 bases from J, with 13 bases between. This CDR3 region has 13 residues. The germline V gene has CDR1 SGHVS and CDR2 FQNEAQ.

Here the CDR3 DNA reads TGTGCCAGCAGCTTATATATAAGGGGACGGGAGGAAAAACTGTTTTTT. Residues: CASSLYIRGREEKLFF. The V call is TRBV7-8, the J call TRBJ1-4; maybe TRBD1 (5 bases). The germline V gene encodes CDR1 SGHVS and CDR2 FQNEAQ. V lost 2 bases, J lost 8 bases, and 18 bases lay in between. This CDR3 is built from 16 residues.

This chain uses TRBV6-1 with TRBJ1-4; D perhaps matches TRBD1 (6 bases). The germline V gene encodes CDR1 MNHNS and CDR2 SASEGT. Trimming stripped 4 bases from V and 5 bases from J, with 26 bases between. This CDR3 is built from 19 residues. The CDR3, as DNA: TGTGCCAGCAGTGTTCAGGGGTCGGTCCACCAAACCAAAAATGAAAAACTGTTTTTT. Its protein is CASSVQGSVHQTKNEKLFF.